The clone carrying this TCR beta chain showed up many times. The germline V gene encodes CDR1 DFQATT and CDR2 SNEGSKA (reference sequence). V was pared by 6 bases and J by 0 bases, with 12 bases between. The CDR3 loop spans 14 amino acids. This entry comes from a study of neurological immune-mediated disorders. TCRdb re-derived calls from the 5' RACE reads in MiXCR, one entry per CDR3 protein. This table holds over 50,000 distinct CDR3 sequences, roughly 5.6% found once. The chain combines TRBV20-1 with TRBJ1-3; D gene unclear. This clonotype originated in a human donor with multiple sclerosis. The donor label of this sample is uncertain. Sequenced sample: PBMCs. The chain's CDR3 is CSAQRGYSGNTIYF. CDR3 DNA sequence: TGCAGTGCGCAACGGGGATACTCTGGAAACACCATATATTTT.